This is a list of T cell receptor beta chains from one sample in a study of long-term antiretroviral therapy in people with HIV. Assay used: immunoSEQ multiplex PCR; TCRdb lists only in-frame clones, some missing. Among about 41,000 clones listed, about 95% were seen once. The sequences come from unsorted PBMCs, collected approximately 9.5 years after starting antiretroviral therapy. These TCRs come from a man aged 25-45 years with HIV. CDR3s include the opening cysteine and the closing phenylalanine or tryptophan. The D gene is left open where the match is weak. For some rows the clone size is stated as once, few or many, or as a class when expanded; others skip it.

TRBJ2-3 | TRBV6-1 | - | TRBD2 | TGTGCCAGCAGTCCCAAGCGGGGCTTCACAGATACGCAGTATTTT | CASSPKRGFTDTQYF
TRBJ1-5 | TRBV28 | - | - | TGTGCCAGCAGTTCTTGGGGGAATGGACGCAATCAGCCCCAGCATTTT | CASSSWGNGRNQPQHF
TRBJ2-1 | TRBV2 | - | - | TGTGCCAGCAGTGAAGCCCGGGGGCGCTACAATGAGCAGTTCTTC | CASSEARGRYNEQFF
TRBJ2-3 | TRBV2 | - | TRBD2 | TGTGCCAGCAGTGGGAGCGGGGGGGGCACAGATACGCAGTATTTT | CASSGSGGGTDTQYF
TRBJ2-7 | TRBV4-2 | - | - | TGTGCCAGCAGCCAAGAAGTAACGGGCAGGCCCTACGAGCAGTACTTC | CASSQEVTGRPYEQYF
TRBJ1-6 | TRBV6-6 | - | - | TGTGCCATCGGGACGGGGAGCTCCTATAATTCACCCCTCCACTTT | CAIGTGSSYNSPLHF
TRBJ2-2 | TRBV9 | - | - | TGTGCCAGCTCTTCGCTGGGGGCGAACACCGGGGAGCTGTTTTTT | CASSSLGANTGELFF
TRBJ2-5 | TRBV10-3 | few | - | TGTGCCATCAGTGAGTCCCAAGAGACCCAGTACTTC | CAISESQETQYF
TRBJ1-1 | TRBV5-5 | once | TRBD1 | TGTGCCAGCAGCTTGGACGGGACAGGGGATACTGAAGCTTTCTTT | CASSLDGTGDTEAFF
TRBJ2-6 | TRBV7-3 | - | - | TGTGCCAGCAGCGTCGGGGGGGCCAACGTCCTGACTTTC | CASSVGGANVLTF
TRBJ1-3 | TRBV11-2 | - | - | TGTGCCAGCAGCTTACGAGTTTTTGGAAACACCATATATTTT | CASSLRVFGNTIYF
TRBJ1-5 | TRBV2 | - | - | TGTGCCAGCAGCCAGGACCTAGGCAATCAGCCCCAGCATTTT | CASSQDLGNQPQHF
TRBJ2-1 | TRBV5-4 | - | TRBD1 | TGTGTCCTCCAGGGGGCACTCAATGAGCAGTTCTTC | CVLQGALNEQFF
TRBJ2-3 | TRBV11-2 | - | TRBD1 | TGTGCCAGCAGCTTAGGGGGACAGAGAGAAGTTAATACGCAGTATTTT | CASSLGGQREVNTQYF
TRBJ1-1 | TRBV5-1 | - | TRBD1 | TGCGCCAGCAGCCTGGGACAGGGCCCCAGTAGGAACACTGAAGCTTTCTTT | CASSLGQGPSRNTEAFF
TRBJ1-5 | TRBV30 | - | - | TGTGCCTGGAGTGTAGGGGGGTTCAATCAGCCCCAGCATTTT | CAWSVGGFNQPQHF
TRBJ1-2 | TRBV6-5 | - | - | TGTGCCAGCAGTTCCCGGGACGCTTCCGGCTACACCTTC | CASSSRDASGYTF
TRBJ1-4 | TRBV5-8 | - | TRBD1 | TGTGCCAGCCCCCGGGACAGGGGTGAAAAACTGTTTTTT | CASPRDRGEKLFF
TRBJ2-2 | TRBV6-4 | - | - | TGTGCCAGCAGTGATGAGGCTGGGTTGGAGACCGGGGAGCTGTTTTTT | CASSDEAGLETGELFF
TRBJ1-5 | TRBV10-3 | once | TRBD1 | TGTGCCATCAGTGAGAGGACAGGGGGCAATCAGCCCCAGCATTTT | CAISERTGGNQPQHF
TRBJ2-2 | TRBV5-1 | once | - | TGCGCCAGCAGCTTGGCGCCGACAGCAAACACCGGGGAGCTGTTTTTT | CASSLAPTANTGELFF
TRBJ2-6 | TRBV2 | few | - | TGTGCCAGCAGTCTCAGGGTTGGGGGTGGCAACGTCCTGACTTTC | CASSLRVGGGNVLTF
TRBJ2-7 | TRBV7-9 | - | - | TGTGCCAGCAGCTACCGGACCTACGAGCAGTACTTC | CASSYRTYEQYF
TRBJ2-5 | TRBV7-7 | - | - | TGTGCTAGCAGCTTAGGGACGACCCAAGAGACCCAGTACTTC | CASSLGTTQETQYF
TRBJ2-1 | TRBV9 | - | TRBD1 | TGTGCCAGCAGCGTAGAAGGGACAGAATACAATGAGCAGTTCTTC | CASSVEGTEYNEQFF
TRBJ2-1 | TRBV2 | - | - | TGTGCCAGCGGTACAGGGAATGAGCAGTTCTTC | CASGTGNEQFF
TRBJ2-7 | TRBV28 | - | - | TGTGCCGGCAGCCGGGGCTACGAGCAGTACTTC | CAGSRGYEQYF
TRBJ2-7 | TRBV6-6 | - | TRBD1 | TGTGCCTCCAAAAGGTCGGACAGGGAGTACTTC | CASKRSDREYF
TRBJ2-4 | TRBV7-8 | once | - | TGTGCCAGCAGTCCTCAGGGGATAGCCAAAAACATTCAGTACTTC | CASSPQGIAKNIQYF
TRBJ2-3 | TRBV14 | - | TRBD2 | TGTGCCAGCAGCCAAGCCAGAACTAGCGCCAACACAGATACGCAGTATTTT | CASSQARTSANTDTQYF
TRBJ2-2 | TRBV10-3 | - | - | TGTGCCATCAGTGGAATGGGCTTCGCGAACACCGGGGAGCTGTTTTTT | CAISGMGFANTGELFF
TRBJ1-4 | TRBV19 | - | - | TGTGCCAGTACCCCTAGAAAGGGGCGCGATGAAAAACTGTTTTTT | CASTPRKGRDEKLFF
TRBJ2-3 | TRBV6-5 | - | - | TGTGCCAGCACCCTCCCGGGACTCCTCGGTGAGACGCAGTATTTT | CASTLPGLLGETQYF